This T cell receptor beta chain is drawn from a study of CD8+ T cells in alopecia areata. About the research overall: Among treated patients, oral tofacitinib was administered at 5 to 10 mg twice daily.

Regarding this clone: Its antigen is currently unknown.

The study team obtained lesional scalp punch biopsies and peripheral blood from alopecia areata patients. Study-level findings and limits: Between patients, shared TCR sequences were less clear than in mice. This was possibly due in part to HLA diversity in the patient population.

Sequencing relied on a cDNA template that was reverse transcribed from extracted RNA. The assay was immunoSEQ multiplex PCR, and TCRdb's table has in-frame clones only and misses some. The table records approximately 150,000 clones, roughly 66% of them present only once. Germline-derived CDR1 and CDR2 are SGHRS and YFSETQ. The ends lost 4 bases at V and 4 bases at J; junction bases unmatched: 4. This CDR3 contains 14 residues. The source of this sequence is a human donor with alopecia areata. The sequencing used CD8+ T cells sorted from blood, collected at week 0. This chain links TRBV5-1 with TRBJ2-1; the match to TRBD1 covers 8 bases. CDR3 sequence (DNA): TGCGCCAGCAGCGGAGGACAGGGATACAATGAGCAGTTCTTC. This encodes CASSGGQGYNEQFF.